Below are 15 T cell receptor beta chains sequenced from a single sample in a study of T cell repertoires in cytomegalovirus infection. MiXCR was run by TCRdb on the reads, yielding one entry per CDR3 protein. Of about 450,000 distinct CDR3 sequences in the sample, approximately 33% were seen once. The sequencing sample was made of PBMCs. These receptors were taken from a human donor in good health (CMV status not recorded). Some clones in this sample may be carry-over from other donors' samples.

Notes on this clonotype: As the CDR3 is not closed by the conserved phenylalanine or tryptophan, this likely results from a read error. The gene calls are TRBV5-8 and TRBJ2-6, with TRBD2 matching over 8 bases. Germline V gene lookup returns CDR1 SGHTS and CDR2 YDEGEE. The CDR3 covers 16 residues. V was clipped by 9 bases and J by 0 bases; unmatched bases: 8. CDR3 DNA: TGTGCCACCGCTCCGGGAGGGTACTCTGGGGCCAACGTCCTGACTTTA. Its protein product is CATAPGGYSGANVLTL.

This clonotype came up many times. The rearrangement uses TRBV7-2 and TRBJ1-1, with D hard to call. V was trimmed by 3 bases and J by 6 bases, leaving 11 bases between them. Per the germline V gene, CDR1 is SGHTA and CDR2 is FQGNSA. CDR3 length: 13 residues. CDR3 sequence reads: CASSLRDPAEAFF. CDR3 sequence (DNA): TGTGCCAGCAGCTTGCGGGATCCGGCTGAAGCTTTCTTT.

This clonotype showed up many times. The chain employs TRBV7-9 and TRBJ1-1, with 9 bases identical to TRBD1. This CDR3 is built from 15 residues. In germline, CDR1 is SEHNR, CDR2 FQNEAQ (reference sequence). J was trimmed by 1 base and V by 5 bases; bases with no gene match: 5. CDR3 sequence reads: CASSPLQGANTEAFF. The CDR3 nucleotides are TGTGCCAGCAGCCCACTACAGGGGGCGAACACTGAAGCTTTCTTT.

This clonotype was picked up a small number of times. J is TRBJ1-1 and V is TRBV5-4, with 7 bases aligning to TRBD1. With V trimmed by 5 bases and J by 5 bases, 9 bases remained unmatched. Germline CDR1 and CDR2: SGHNT and YYREEE (reference sequence). The CDR3 covers 14 residues. This chain's CDR3 is CASSHDRVRTEAFF. The CDR3 nucleotides read TGTGCCAGCAGTCATGACAGGGTGAGGACTGAAGCTTTCTTT.

As concerns this clonotype: This could be a read error, since a much larger clone is one nucleotide away. The CDR3 loop reads CASSFRLGGSNQLQHF. The CDR3 nucleotides read TGTGCCAGCAGCTTTCGCCTCGGGGGGAGCAATCAGCTCCAGCATTTT. This rearrangement joins TRBV7-2 to TRBJ1-5, with D possibly TRBD1 on 5 matching bases. Germline loops: CDR1 SGHTA, CDR2 FQGNSA. CDR3 length: 16 amino acids.

Notes on this clonotype: The germline gene is not matched at one end of the junction; a read error may be the cause. The chain employs TRBV19 and TRBJ1-5; tentatively, D is TRBD1 (5 bases). Germline V gene sequence: CDR1 LNHDA, CDR2 SQIVND (reference sequence). This CDR3 spans 13 amino acids. The CDR3 sequence is CSKGAGTNHPQHF. CDR3 sequence (DNA): TGTTCCAAAGGGGCAGGGACCAATCATCCCCAGCATTTT.

V and J are TRBV19 and TRBJ1-2; the match to TRBD1 covers 7 bases. This CDR3 region has 13 residues. Germline loops: CDR1 LNHDA, CDR2 SQIVND (reference sequence). The ends lost 5 bases at V and 7 bases at J; junction bases unmatched: 7. CDR3 sequence: CASSATGVGGYTF. CDR3 DNA sequence: TGTGCCAGTAGTGCAACAGGGGTCGGTGGCTACACCTTC.

This chain uses TRBV20-1 with TRBJ2-3, with 12 bases identical to TRBD2. This CDR3 region has 16 residues. Germline V lookup: CDR1 DFQATT, CDR2 SNEGSKA (reference sequence). Losses at the gene ends were 2 bases for V and 6 bases for J; bases not matched to a gene: 9. The CDR3, as DNA: TGCAGTGCTAGAAGACTAGCGGGGGCCCCGGCGGATACGCAGTATTTT. Protein: CSARRLAGAPADTQYF.

This clonotype was seen ten or more times. The V gene is TRBV7-2, the J gene TRBJ1-5; D remains ambiguous. Trimming cost V 2 bases and J 0 bases, with 8 bases left between them. The CDR3 covers 15 residues. CDR1 and CDR2 (germline): SGHTA, FQGNSA. The CDR3 DNA follows: TGTGCCAGCAGCTTAACGAGGGATAGCAATCAGCCCCAGCATTTT. Amino acids: CASSLTRDSNQPQHF.

The V call is TRBV15, the J call TRBJ1-1; D is unclear. The germline CDR1 and CDR2 sequences are LNHNV and YYDKDF (reference sequence). The CDR3 is made up of 12 amino acids. The germline V and J ends were trimmed by 0 bases and 8 bases, with 7 bases remaining between them. CDR3 amino acids: CATSRDRLEAFF. CDR3 DNA: TGTGCCACCAGCAGAGACAGGTTAGAAGCTTTCTTT.

The CDR3 DNA follows: TGTGCCAGCAGCGAGGGACGGCTAGGCTACCTGACTTTC. Translation gives CASSEGRLGYLTF. This sequence joins TRBV6-1 and TRBJ2-6; D tentatively fits TRBD1 or TRBD2 (5 bases each). This CDR3 contains 13 residues. V was shortened by 6 bases and J by 15 bases, with 18 bases between the two germline ends. Germline-derived CDR1 and CDR2 are MNHNS and SASEGT.

This clonotype was counted only a few times. V is TRBV5-1 and J is TRBJ2-3; 10 positions agree with TRBD1. Germline V lookup: CDR1 SGHRS, CDR2 YFSETQ. With V trimmed by 5 bases and J by 4 bases, 13 bases remained unmatched. The CDR3 is made up of 17 amino acids. CDR3 in DNA: TGCGCCAGCAGACATGGTCGACAGGGGGCGCAGGCAGATACGCAGTATTTT. Translation: CASRHGRQGAQADTQYF. The complete variable domain, with remaining parts taken from reference TRBV5-1 and TRBJ2-3, reads KAGVTQTPRYLIKTRGQQVTLSCSPISGHRSVSWYQQTPGQGLQFLFEYFSETQRNKGNFPGRFSGRQFSNSRSEMNVSTLELGDSALYLCASRHGRQGAQADTQYFGPGTRLTVL.

This clonotype was seen at least ten times. V usage is TRBV12-3 or TRBV12-4 and J usage is TRBJ1-1, with 11 positions matching TRBD1. The CDR3 consists of 15 residues. The ends lost 5 bases at V and 5 bases at J; junction bases unmatched: 7. CDR3 protein: CASSPDRGLLTEAFF. The CDR3 DNA reads TGTGCCAGCAGTCCGGACAGGGGGCTTTTGACTGAAGCTTTCTTT.

This clonotype came up a few times. The chain is built from TRBV25-1 and TRBJ1-1; D is unclear. Trimming removed 3 bases from V and 7 bases from J, with 15 bases in between. The CDR3 contains 14 residues. CDR1 and CDR2 from the germline V gene are MGHDK and SYGVNS. CDR3 protein: CASSDRPTGDEAFF. The CDR3 nucleotides are TGTGCCAGCAGTGACAGGCCCACCGGGGATGAAGCTTTCTTT.

The CDR3 bases are TGCAGTGCTAGAGATCTAGGGACTAGCGGGGGGGCGAATGAGCAGTACTTC. It is translated as CSARDLGTSGGANEQYF. This chain links TRBV20-1 with TRBJ2-7; 16 bases match TRBD2. This CDR3 region has 17 residues. V was clipped by 0 bases and J by 7 bases; unmatched bases: 9. Germline CDR1 and CDR2: DFQATT and SNEGSKA (reference sequence).